The 16 T cell receptor beta chains given below trace back to one sample, sequenced in a study of human T cells and chemical hapten exposure. Each CDR3 protein gets one entry after TCRdb re-called the RACE reads with MiXCR. The data contain 380,000 or so distinct CDR3 sequences, 5.5% of them singletons. As to time point: pre-sensitization, week 0. This sample's treatment: therapeutic diphenylcyclopropenone sensitization with weekly scalp DPC. Specimen: whole blood, collected in connection with sensitization to the hapten diphenylcyclopropenone (DPC). Receptor source: a woman under 30 with alopecia areata. Some clones in this sample may be carry-over from other donors' samples.

The chain couples TRBV4-3 to TRBJ1-1, with a possible D match to TRBD1 (6 bases). V was cut by 0 bases and J by 1 base, with 12 bases left in between. The CDR3 runs to 16 residues. From germline, CDR1 is LGHNA and CDR2 YSLEER. CDR3 region: CASSQDAGRGNTEAFF. CDR3 nucleotides: TGCGCCAGCAGCCAAGATGCAGGCAGGGGGAACACTGAAGCTTTCTTT.

The V call is TRBV7-2, the J call TRBJ2-5, with D unresolved. This CDR3 has 12 amino acids. V lost 7 bases to trimming and J lost 5 bases, with 11 bases between them. Germline loops: CDR1 SGHTA, CDR2 FQGNSA. This CDR3 reads CASTKFKETQYF. As DNA, the CDR3 is TGTGCCAGCACAAAGTTTAAGGAGACCCAGTACTTC.

This clonotype was observed at least ten times. V gene TRBV29-1 combines with J gene TRBJ1-2; TRBD1 agrees at 10 bases. Losses at the gene ends were 6 bases for V and 6 bases for J; bases not matched to a gene: 13. Germline values: CDR1 SQVTM, CDR2 ANQGSEA. CDR3 length equals 15 residues. CDR3 sequence (DNA): TGCAGCGTGAGAGAGACAGGGGGCAATTGGAATGGCTACACCTTC. Residues: CSVRETGGNWNGYTF.

This sequence joins TRBV4-2 and TRBJ2-7; D remains ambiguous. The V end was cut by 4 bases, the J end by 1 base, with 14 bases between. This CDR3 comprises 15 residues. The germline CDR1 and CDR2 sequences are LGHNA and YNFKEQ. As DNA, the CDR3 is TGTGCCAGCAGCCCCCTCGGAAGGGATTCCTACGAGCAGTACTTC. It is translated as CASSPLGRDSYEQYF.

The chain uses TRBV6-2 or TRBV6-3 and TRBJ2-5; TRBD1 matches at 7 bases. The CDR3 spans 13 residues. CDR1 and CDR2 from the germline V gene are MNHEY and SVGEGT. The trim removed 6 bases at V and 4 bases at J, leaving 5 bases unmatched. CDR3 amino acids: CASRQQGSETQYF. The CDR3 region has the DNA TGTGCCAGCAGACAACAGGGGTCAGAGACCCAGTACTTC.

There are a few counts of this clonotype. The chain uses TRBV20-1 and TRBJ2-6; 9 bases agree with TRBD1. Germline CDR1 reads DFQATT; CDR2 reads SNEGSKA (reference sequence). The V segment lost 4 bases and the J segment 1 base; nucleotides outside the gene matches: 2. The CDR3 covers 15 residues. The CDR3 DNA reads TGCAGTGCTACGGACAGGGGATCTGGGGCCAACGTCCTGACTTTC. It encodes CSATDRGSGANVLTF.

This clonotype was seen many times. The rearrangement links TRBV4-3 to TRBJ1-3; the D gene is possibly TRBD1 (5 bases). Trimming took 0 bases from V and 3 from J, leaving 12 bases between them. There are 16 residues in the CDR3. Per the germline V gene, CDR1 is LGHNA and CDR2 is YSLEER. CDR3 nucleotide sequence: TGCGCCAGCAGCCAAGATGCAGGGTCAATTGGAAACACCATATATTTT. Translated: CASSQDAGSIGNTIYF.

This clonotype has just a few counts. The genes are TRBV6-2 or TRBV6-3 and TRBJ1-6; D perhaps matches TRBD1 (5 bases). Germline V gene data show CDR1 as MNHEY and CDR2 as SVGEGT. The CDR3 consists of 13 residues. V lost 8 bases, J lost 7 bases, and 12 bases lay in between. The CDR3 DNA is TGTGCCAGCGGGACGGCAGCAAATTCACCCCTCCACTTT. Amino acid sequence: CASGTAANSPLHF.

This clonotype occurred many times. The chain is built from TRBV5-4 and TRBJ2-3, with D perhaps assigned TRBD1 or TRBD2 (5 bases each). CDR1 is SGHNT, CDR2 YYREEE, per germline (reference sequence). The V end lost 7 bases, the J end lost 1 base, and 13 bases lay between the germline ends. The CDR3 extends over 14 amino acids. The CDR3 spells CASHPRGGTDTQYF. The CDR3 DNA reads TGTGCCAGCCACCCCCGGGGCGGCACAGATACGCAGTATTTT.

The chain has TRBV6-2 or TRBV6-3 and TRBJ2-1, with D tentatively TRBD1 or TRBD2 (5 bases each). Germline V gives CDR1 MNHEY, CDR2 SVGEGT. The germline V and J ends were trimmed by 2 bases and 8 bases, with 13 bases remaining between them. The CDR3 covers 14 residues. CDR3 amino acids: CASSYITGLDEQFF. CDR3 DNA sequence: TGTGCCAGCAGTTACATAACGGGGCTGGATGAGCAGTTCTTC.

This clonotype was seen repeatedly, ten times or more. The chain uses TRBV28 and TRBJ2-5; tentative D call: TRBD2 (6 bases). CDR1 is MDHEN and CDR2 is SYDVKM in the germline V gene. The CDR3 has 13 amino acids. The ends were cut back, 8 bases at V and 0 bases at J, with 10 bases in the middle. Here the CDR3 DNA reads TGTGCCAGCGGACGACTAGACCAAGAGACCCAGTACTTC. This codes for CASGRLDQETQYF.

The gene calls are TRBV12-3 or TRBV12-4 and TRBJ1-5; D might be TRBD1 (5 bases). Trimming pared 2 bases from V and 8 bases from J, leaving 16 bases between. CDR3 length: 15 residues. For the CDR3, the DNA is TGTGCCAGCAGTTTACGACAGCGGGGCTCGGAGCCCCAGCATTTT. It encodes CASSLRQRGSEPQHF.

This clonotype has a handful of counts. The rearrangement joins TRBV7-6 to TRBJ2-3; D uncertain. CDR1 SGHVS and CDR2 FNYEAQ come from the germline V gene. V was cut by 6 bases and J by 2 bases, with 9 bases left in between. This CDR3 is 13 amino acids long. The CDR3 here is CASSRATTDTQYF. DNA of the CDR3: TGTGCCAGCAGTCGGGCCACCACAGATACGCAGTATTTT. Looking up the rest from reference TRBV7-6 and TRBJ2-3 gives the full variable domain: GAGVSQSPRYKVTKRGQDVALRCDPISGHVSLYWYRQALGQGPEFLTYFNYEAQQDKSGLPNDRFSAERPEGSISTLTIQRTEQRDSAMYRCASSRATTDTQYFGPGTRLTVL.

This clonotype was seen at least ten times. The CDR3 here is CASSQGSRGNYGYTF. The CDR3 DNA follows: TGCGCCAGCAGCCAAGGTTCCAGAGGGAACTATGGCTACACCTTC. The V call is TRBV4-3, the J call TRBJ1-2, with D unclear. Germline CDR1 reads LGHNA; CDR2 reads YSLEER. The CDR3 has 15 amino acids. Trimming took 1 base from V and 2 from J, leaving 11 bases between them.

This clonotype was seen repeatedly, ten times or more. The chain combines TRBV4-3 with TRBJ2-7; D not certain. Germline CDR1 is LGHNA and CDR2 is YSLEER. The CDR3 is 15 residues long. V was trimmed by 0 bases and J by 0 bases, leaving 9 bases between them. The CDR3 loop is CASSQDWQSSYEQYF. The CDR3 DNA reads as TGCGCCAGCAGCCAAGACTGGCAGAGCTCCTACGAGCAGTACTTC.

This clonotype turned up a few times. J is TRBJ2-1 and V is TRBV7-2, with 8 bases fitting TRBD2. The CDR3 is 17 amino acids. V was clipped by 1 base and J by 5 bases; unmatched bases: 10. Germline V CDR1 and CDR2: SGHTA, FQGNSA. CDR3 residues: CASSLDGGGTINNEQFF. Here the CDR3 DNA reads TGTGCCAGCAGCTTAGACGGCGGGGGGACAATAAACAATGAGCAGTTCTTC. Drawing the rest from reference TRBV7-2 and TRBJ2-1, the complete variable domain is GAGVSQSPSNKVTEKGKDVELRCDPISGHTALYWYRQSLGQGLEFLIYFQGNSAPDKSGLPSDRFSAERTGGSVSTLTIQRTQQEDSAVYLCASSLDGGGTINNEQFFGPGTRLTVL.